Presented here are 8 T cell receptor beta chains from one specimen sequenced in a study of control samples from healthy donors and cancer patients. Produced via immunoSEQ multiplex PCR; TCRdb's table is partial and in-frame only. The data contain approximately 97,000 clones, around nine tenths of them singletons. What was sequenced was blood. The receptors here all came from a human donor in good health. The donor label of this sample is uncertain.

The chain couples TRBV10-3 to TRBJ1-2; weak D call: TRBD1 (5 bases). Deletions cut 0 bases from V and 8 bases from J, with 13 bases between. The CDR3 has 14 amino acids. CDR1 and CDR2 (germline): ENHRY, SYGVKD. The CDR3: CAISESSRGGGYTF. CDR3 DNA: TGTGCCATCAGTGAGTCTTCTCGGGGGGGAGGCTACACCTTC.

This chain uses TRBV16 with TRBJ1-1, with D perhaps matching TRBD1 (6 bases). Trimming took off 0 bases at V and 0 bases at J, with 11 bases between the two ends. This CDR3 is built from 16 residues. Germline assignment: CDR1 KGHSY and CDR2 FQNENV. The CDR3 protein is CASSQSGAGVNTEAFF. The CDR3 DNA reads TGTGCCAGCAGCCAATCGGGGGCAGGGGTGAACACTGAAGCTTTCTTT. The full variable domain, completed using reference TRBV16 and TRBJ1-1, is GEEVAQTPKHLVRGEGQKAKLYCAPIKGHSYVFWYQQVLKNEFKFLISFQNENVFDETGMPKERFSAKCLPNSPCSLEIQATKLEDSAVYFCASSQSGAGVNTEAFFGQGTRLTVV.

This clone was picked up one time. The chain carries TRBV6-2 or TRBV6-3 and TRBJ1-1; D uncertain. This CDR3 contains 14 residues. Germline loops: CDR1 MNHEY, CDR2 SVGEGT. Trimming took off 2 bases at V and 3 bases at J, with 10 bases between the two ends. The CDR3 loop is CASSYGPAYTEAFF. CDR3 bases: TGTGCCAGCAGTTACGGGCCAGCCTACACTGAAGCTTTCTTT.

The rearrangement uses TRBV30 and TRBJ2-7; 8 nucleotides match TRBD1. Trimming cost V 2 bases and J 7 bases; bases outside gene matches: 4. The CDR3 consists of 12 residues. The V gene's germline CDR1 is GTSNPN and CDR2 SVGIG (reference sequence). The CDR3 is CAWSQGAGEQYV. For the CDR3, the DNA is TGTGCCTGGAGTCAGGGGGCGGGGGAGCAGTACGTC.

The genes are TRBV5-1 and TRBJ1-5; maybe TRBD1 (6 bases). With 0 bases removed from V and 3 bases from J, the gap between germline ends came to 13 bases. Germline V CDR1 and CDR2: SGHRS, YFSETQ. The CDR3 consists of 16 residues. Written as DNA, the CDR3 is TGCGCCAGCAGCTTGGCTCCGGGACAAGACAATCAGCCCCAGCATTTT. It translates to CASSLAPGQDNQPQHF.

The chain joins TRBV4-1 to TRBJ2-1; 7 bases align to TRBD2. J was trimmed by 6 bases and V by 0 bases; bases with no gene match: 5. The germline V gene encodes CDR1 MGHRA and CDR2 YSYEKL. The length of the CDR3 is 15 residues. The CDR3, as DNA: TGCGCCAGCAGCCAAGATCCTGGGGGGGGCAATGAGCAGTTCTTC. It encodes CASSQDPGGGNEQFF.

The chain has TRBV3-1 (or the pseudogene TRBV3-2) and TRBJ2-1; D is perhaps TRBD2 (6 bases). CDR3 length: 17 amino acids. V lost 0 bases, J lost 10 bases, and 22 bases lay in between. Germline CDR1 is LGHDT and CDR2 is YNNKEL (reference sequence). The CDR3 bases are TGTGCCAGCAGCCAAGATTGGCGGGGTGGCCTCGCGGGGGAGCAGTTCTTC. Amino acids: CASSQDWRGGLAGEQFF.

This chain joins TRBV27 and TRBJ1-2; D ambiguous. The CDR3 length is 13 residues. The germline V gene has CDR1 MNHEY and CDR2 SMNVEV (reference sequence). The ends were cut back, 6 bases at V and 4 bases at J, with 12 bases in the middle. CDR3 bases: TGTGCCAGCAGCGGGAAGTTTCTCTATGGCTACACCTTC. It encodes CASSGKFLYGYTF.